This T cell receptor (beta chain) derives from a study of PD-L1 blockade in urothelial cancer. In the study overall: Blood analysis occurred 3 weeks (second dose) and 6 weeks after treatment start.

TCRdb's copy holds only in-frame clones and misses some; the assay was immunoSEQ multiplex PCR. The table lists about 95,000 clones, roughly 87% of them singletons, with roughly 2% in the top ten. From germline, CDR1 is SGDLS and CDR2 YYNGEE. CDR3 length: 14 residues. Trimming took 0 bases from V and 3 from J, leaving 10 bases between them. The time point here: pretreatment peripheral blood. Patients' cancers were locally advanced or metastatic urothelial carcinomas. Every patient provided from 1 to 8 samples, collected pretreatment and on-treatment. This receptor was taken from a man aged 55 to 70 with urothelial cancer. The sequences come from PBMCs, collected around atezolizumab (anti-PD-L1) treatment. This chain connects TRBV9 to TRBJ2-7; tentative D call: TRBD1 (5 bases). CDR3 coding DNA: TGTGCCAGCAGCGTAGCTTGGGGCGGCTACGAGCAGTACTTC. It codes for CASSVAWGGYEQYF.